The clone carrying this T cell receptor beta chain was seen many times. Its target is not known. This sample was included in a study of regulatory T cells in long-lasting Graves disease. General observations from the study: Persistent cases of Graves' showed reduced TCR diversity relative to newly diagnosed patients.

This CDR3 has 19 residues. The V gene end was trimmed by 5 bases and the J gene end by 0 bases; junction bases not matched to a gene: 10. Germline CDR1 and CDR2: SGHAT and FQNNGV. Time point denoted: newly diagnosed GD, antithyroid drugs for less than 3 months. The TCR library was made from RNA that had been extracted from PBMCs in TRIzol. Arm-PCR of CDR3 regions with iRepertoire HTBI primers generated TCR beta libraries. TCRdb analysed the multiplex PCR reads with MiXCR anew, one entry per CDR3 protein. The data show about 540,000 distinct CDR3 sequences, approximately 13% seen once. Separately, the same data were catalogued under a study of T cells in Graves' hyperthyroidism and ophthalmopathy.

The TCR comes from a young man with Graves disease. The sample consisted of peripheral blood mononuclear cells (PBMCs), taken at new diagnosis, from a patient treated with antithyroid drugs. This rearrangement joins TRBV11-2 to TRBJ2-1; 13 bases line up with TRBD2. The CDR3: CASSTGLAGVPSSYNEQFF. CDR3 DNA sequence: TGTGCCAGCAGCACAGGACTAGCGGGAGTTCCGAGCTCCTACAATGAGCAGTTCTTC.